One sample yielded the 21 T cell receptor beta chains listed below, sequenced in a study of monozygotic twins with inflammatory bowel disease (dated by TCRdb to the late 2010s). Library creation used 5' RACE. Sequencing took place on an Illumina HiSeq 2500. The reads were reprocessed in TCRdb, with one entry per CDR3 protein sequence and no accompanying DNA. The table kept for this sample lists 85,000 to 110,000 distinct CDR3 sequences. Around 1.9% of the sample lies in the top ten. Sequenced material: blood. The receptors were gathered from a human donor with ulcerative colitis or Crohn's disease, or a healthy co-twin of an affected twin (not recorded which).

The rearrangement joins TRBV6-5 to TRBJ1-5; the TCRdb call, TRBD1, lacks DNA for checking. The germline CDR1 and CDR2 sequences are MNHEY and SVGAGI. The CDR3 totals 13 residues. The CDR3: CASSSDTPGPQHF.

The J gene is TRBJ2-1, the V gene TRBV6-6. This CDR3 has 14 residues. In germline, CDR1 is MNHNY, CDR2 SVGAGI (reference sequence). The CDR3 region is CASNSKVTYNEQFF.

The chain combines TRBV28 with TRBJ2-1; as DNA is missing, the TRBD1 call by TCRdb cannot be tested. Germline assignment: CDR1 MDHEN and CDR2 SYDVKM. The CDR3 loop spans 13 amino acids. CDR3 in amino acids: CTSGRSPYNEQFF.

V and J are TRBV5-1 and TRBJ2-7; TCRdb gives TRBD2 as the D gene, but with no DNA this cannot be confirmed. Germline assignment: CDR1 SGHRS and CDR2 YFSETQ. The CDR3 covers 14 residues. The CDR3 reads CASSFGFPGPEQYF.

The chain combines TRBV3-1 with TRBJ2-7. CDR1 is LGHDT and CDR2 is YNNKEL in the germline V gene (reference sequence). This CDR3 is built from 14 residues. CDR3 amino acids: CASSRGGGSYEQYF.

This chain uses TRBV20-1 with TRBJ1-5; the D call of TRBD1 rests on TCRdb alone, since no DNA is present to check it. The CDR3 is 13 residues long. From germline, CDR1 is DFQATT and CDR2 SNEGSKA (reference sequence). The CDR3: CSASAVRGVPQHF.

The CDR3 region is CASSLQGGKETQYF. The rearrangement links TRBV6-5 to TRBJ2-5; TCRdb returns TRBD1, unconfirmable since there is no DNA. Per germline, CDR1 MNHEY and CDR2 SVGAGI. This CDR3 has 14 amino acids.

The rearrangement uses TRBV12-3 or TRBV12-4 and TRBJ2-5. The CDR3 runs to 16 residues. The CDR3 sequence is CASTQSGNRNQETQYF.

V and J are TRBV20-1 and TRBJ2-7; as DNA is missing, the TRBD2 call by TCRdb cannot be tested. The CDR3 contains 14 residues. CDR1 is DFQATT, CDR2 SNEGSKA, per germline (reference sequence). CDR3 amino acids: CSARDPGLAHEQYF.

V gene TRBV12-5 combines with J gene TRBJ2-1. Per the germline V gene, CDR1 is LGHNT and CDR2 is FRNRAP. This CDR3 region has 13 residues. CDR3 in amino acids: CASGLAQVGEQFF.

This chain's CDR3 is CASSRQGAGELFF. The chain uses TRBV5-6 and TRBJ2-2; the D call from TCRdb, TRBD1, cannot be confirmed without DNA. Germline V gene data show CDR1 as SGHDT and CDR2 as YYEEEE. CDR3 size: 13 residues.

This CDR3 is CASSPRPGGHSDTQYF. This sequence joins TRBV11-2 and TRBJ2-3; the TCRdb D gene call, TRBD1, has no DNA to confirm it. This CDR3 contains 16 residues. Looked up from germline, CDR1 is SGHAT and CDR2 is FQNNGV. Filled out from reference TRBV11-2 and TRBJ2-3, the complete variable domain reads EAGVAQSPRYKIIEKRQSVAFWCNPISGHATLYWYQQILGQGPKLLIQFQNNGVVDDSQLPKDRFSAERLKGVDSTLKIQPAKLEDSAVYLCASSPRPGGHSDTQYFGPGTRLTVL.

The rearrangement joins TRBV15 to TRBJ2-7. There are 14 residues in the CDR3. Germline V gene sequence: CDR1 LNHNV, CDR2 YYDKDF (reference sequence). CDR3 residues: CATSRKQQPYEQYF.

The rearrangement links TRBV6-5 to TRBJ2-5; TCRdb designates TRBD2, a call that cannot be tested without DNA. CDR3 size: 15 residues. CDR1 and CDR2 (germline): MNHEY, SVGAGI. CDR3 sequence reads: CASSYPNRALETQYF.

CDR3 in amino acids: CASSLLAGAREQFF. The chain joins TRBV7-9 to TRBJ2-1; TCRdb designates TRBD2, a call that cannot be tested without DNA. Germline-derived CDR1 and CDR2 are SEHNR and FQNEAQ (reference sequence). The CDR3 runs to 14 residues.

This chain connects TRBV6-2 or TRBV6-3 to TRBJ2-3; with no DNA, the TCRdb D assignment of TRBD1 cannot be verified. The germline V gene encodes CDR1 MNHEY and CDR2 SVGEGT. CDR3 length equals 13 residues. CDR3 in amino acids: CASGDRITDTQYF.

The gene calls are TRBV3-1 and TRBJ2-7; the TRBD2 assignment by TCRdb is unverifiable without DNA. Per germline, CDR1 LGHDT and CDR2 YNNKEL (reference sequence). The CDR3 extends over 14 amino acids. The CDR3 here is CASSQVSRSYEQYF.

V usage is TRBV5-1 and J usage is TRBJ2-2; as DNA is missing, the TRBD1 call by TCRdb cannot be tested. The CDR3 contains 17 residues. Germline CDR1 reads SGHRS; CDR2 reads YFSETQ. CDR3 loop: CASSPTPERGGIGELFF.

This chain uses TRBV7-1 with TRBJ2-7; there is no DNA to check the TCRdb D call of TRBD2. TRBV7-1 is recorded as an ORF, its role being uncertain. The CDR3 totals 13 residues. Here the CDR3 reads CASSSRVSGEQYF.

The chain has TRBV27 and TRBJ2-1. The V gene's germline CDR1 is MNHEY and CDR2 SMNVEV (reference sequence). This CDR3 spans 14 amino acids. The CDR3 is CASSPLSSYNEQFF.

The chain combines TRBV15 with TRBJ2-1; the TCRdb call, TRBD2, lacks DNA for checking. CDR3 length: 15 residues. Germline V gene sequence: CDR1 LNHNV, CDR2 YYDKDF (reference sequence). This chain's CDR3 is CATSRGGLVRDEQFF.